This T cell receptor beta chain was observed in a study of cytomegalovirus exposure and HLA in healthy donors. Findings and limits, study-wide: Three chains linked to CMV were shown in vitro to be specific for CMV antigens.

The sample holds a few counts of this clone. Its specificity is not known. The CDR3 extends over 16 amino acids. J gave up 4 bases and V 0 bases, and 5 bases lay outside the gene matches. Germline V gene lookup returns CDR1 LNHNV and CDR2 YYDKDF (reference sequence). 13 Jbeta primers and 60 Vbeta primers were used for the PCR. Method: immunoSEQ multiplex PCR; TCRdb's copy keeps in-frame clones and lacks some. Of 82,000 or so clones in the sample, roughly 72% were seen once. The specimen was PBMCs. The V gene is TRBV15, the J gene TRBJ2-2; 7 bases are a match to TRBD2. The receptor comes from a woman in her forties or fifties in good health and CMV-seropositive. The CDR3 DNA reads as TGTGCCACCAGCAGAGATTTTACTAGCGTCACCGGGGAGCTGTTTTTT. Its translation is CATSRDFTSVTGELFF.